The source of this TCR beta chain is a study of blood T cells in healthy people across ages (dated by TCRdb to about 2015). With regard to the full study: Template switching captured roughly one uniquely barcoded TCR beta cDNA molecule per two T cells in model experiments. Using deep sequencing normalized with unique cDNA molecular identifiers, the study measured how TCR beta repertoire diversity changes with age. Four age groups were formed from the donors: young (average about 15 years), middle-aged (approximately 40), aged (62) and long-lived (more than 75). Using the same blood draw, the study looked at two additional independent replicas of 1 million unique cDNA reads for two donors, one aged 18 to 30 and the other aged 80 or older. General conclusions and limits of the study: The percentage of naive T cells measured by flow cytometry correlated strongly with observed TCR beta diversity. Conclusive comparison of naive and antigen-experienced compartments was prevented by the profiling of bulk unsorted PBMCs. Estimates of total diversity based on one million sequenced T cells were considered lower bounds and underestimates. Observed TCR beta diversity per million T cells fell roughly linearly with age, and a significant reduction was already apparent by age about 36. The CMV infection status of donors was not known, potentially confounding age-related changes in expanded clonotypes. Compared with the aged group, the long-lived group had more naive CD4+ T cells, fewer expanded clones and increased TCR diversity, suggesting age selection.

Library generation was performed with 5' RACE. TCRdb lists the instrument as Illumina HiSeq 2500. A second PCR of roughly 6 to 11 cycles was run with a J-beta primer mix and a sample-barcoded 5' primer. A unique molecular identifier was introduced onto each TCR beta cDNA molecule by a template-switch 5' adaptor carrying 12 random nucleotides. Each sample yielded at least 2.5 million CDR3-containing paired-end reads. First-strand cDNA synthesis was performed from all RNA using the Mint cDNA synthesis kit, with priming by a TRBC-specific oligonucleotide. Following uracil-DNA glycosylase treatment, a first 18-cycle PCR with universal primers M1SS and BC2_uni_R was performed on all cDNA. As for the original processing: For normalization, 1 million high-quality reads, each with a distinct molecular identifier, were randomly selected from each sample. Reads sharing molecular identifiers were discarded rather than binned into consensus sequences. MiTCR, with a Q25 quality threshold and the strictest error-elimination algorithm, was used for CDR3 identification, clonotype clustering and error correction. A nonparametric unseen species model with Euler transformation was used to estimate lower-bound total TCR beta diversity. TCRdb itself trimmed the public reads at Q25 with fastp, ran MiXCR and retained productive beta chains. Identical CDR3 protein sequences are pooled into one entry, listed with their most common genes and DNA. The V and J calls were not made by the authors but by TCRdb's processing. The sample table records some 560,000 distinct CDR3 sequences; about 27% of these occur just once. Over 3.5% of the sample is taken by the ten largest.

The roughly 39 donors, aged 6 to 90 years, were systemically healthy Caucasian individuals from Russia. About 9.6 milliliters of peripheral blood were collected from each donor into EDTA-treated Vacutainer tubes. Ficoll-Paque density-gradient centrifugation was used to isolate PBMCs, with at least 7 million per sample. Total RNA, at least 6 micrograms per sample, was extracted from PBMCs with Trizol reagent. For every donor, flow cytometry on a PBMC aliquot measured the percentage of naive CD45RAhigh/CD27high T cells. Reading the germline V gene gives CDR1 ENHRY and CDR2 SYGVKD. The germline V and J ends show losses of 4 bases and 2 bases respectively, and no gene match explains 2 bases of the junction. The CDR3 has 14 amino acids, counting the end cysteine and phenylalanine. Only the CDR3 portion is preserved as DNA: 42 bases, with reading frame beginning at the first base. Of note for this clonotype: Its target antigen remains unknown. Per-nucleotide qualities are absent, and no much larger clonotype sits a single base away.

These same data were also listed under a study on T cells of mothers and their children. That second publication adds: The donors were nine systemically healthy Caucasian individuals, made up of three mothers and their six children. cDNA synthesis consumed the entire amount of extracted RNA, loaded at about 1.6 ug RNA in each 15 ul reaction. In the second PCR, the M1S primer added sample barcodes and 2-4 random nucleotides. More than 8 million TCR beta CDR3 reads were obtained from each mother, and roughly 3 million reads were obtained from each child. In both related and unrelated pairs, thymic selection shapes the output of TCR recombination in a similar way, with inherited differences having only a minor effect. Related mother-child pairs always showed normalized repertoire overlap that was slightly higher than in unrelated mother-child pairs, though the difference was never significant. No persistent microchimeric T cell clones were detected, at a sensitivity of roughly 100 clones per million clonotypes. Deep NGS was used in the study to compare the TCR beta repertoires of mothers and children and to look for features that separate related mother-child pairs from unrelated individuals. The mean age was around 42 +/- 4 years for the mothers and approximately 11 +/- 4 years for the children. After adapter ligation with NEBNext reagents, the libraries were sequenced on Illumina HiSeq 2000 with 100+100 nt paired-end reads. To prevent cross-contamination, the mother and child libraries were prepared one month apart and sequenced in separate runs. Each donor had between roughly 450,000 and 2,100,000 distinct TCR beta clonotypes identified. Naive TCR beta clonotypes were estimated from low-frequency clonotypes matched to each donor's FACS-determined naive share, without sorting.

The sample comprised blood. The rearrangement joined TRBV10-3 to TRBJ2-7; the central 10 bases match TRBD2. This sequence originates from a boy aged 2 to 10 in good health. The DNA reads TGTGCCATCAGTGCTAGCGGGAGCCCCTACGAGCAGTACTTC. Translated, it reads CAISASGSPYEQYF.